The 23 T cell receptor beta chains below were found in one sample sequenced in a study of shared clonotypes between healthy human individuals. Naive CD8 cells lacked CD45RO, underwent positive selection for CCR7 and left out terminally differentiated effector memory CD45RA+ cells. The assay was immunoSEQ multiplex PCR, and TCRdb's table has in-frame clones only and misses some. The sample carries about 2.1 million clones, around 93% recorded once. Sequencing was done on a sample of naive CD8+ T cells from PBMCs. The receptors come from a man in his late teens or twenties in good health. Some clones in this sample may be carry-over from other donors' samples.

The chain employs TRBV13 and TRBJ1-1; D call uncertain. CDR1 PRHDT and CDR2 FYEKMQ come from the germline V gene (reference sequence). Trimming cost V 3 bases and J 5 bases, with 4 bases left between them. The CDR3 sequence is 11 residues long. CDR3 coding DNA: TGTGCCAGCAGCTTGGAGACTGAAGCTTTCTTT. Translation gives CASSLETEAFF.

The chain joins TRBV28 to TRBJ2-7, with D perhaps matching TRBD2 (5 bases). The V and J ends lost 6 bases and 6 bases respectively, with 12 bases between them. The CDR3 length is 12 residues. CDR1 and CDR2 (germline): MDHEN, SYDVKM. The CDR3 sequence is CASSIRETEQYF. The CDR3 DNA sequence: TGTGCCAGCAGCATCCGGGAAACCGAGCAGTACTTC.

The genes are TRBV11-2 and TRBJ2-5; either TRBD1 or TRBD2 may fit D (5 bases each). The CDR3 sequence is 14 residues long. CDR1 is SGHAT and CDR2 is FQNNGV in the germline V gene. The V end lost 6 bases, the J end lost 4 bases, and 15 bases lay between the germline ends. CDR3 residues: CASRSPGTRETQYF. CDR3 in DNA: TGTGCCAGCAGGTCCCCCGGGACCCGAGAGACCCAGTACTTC.

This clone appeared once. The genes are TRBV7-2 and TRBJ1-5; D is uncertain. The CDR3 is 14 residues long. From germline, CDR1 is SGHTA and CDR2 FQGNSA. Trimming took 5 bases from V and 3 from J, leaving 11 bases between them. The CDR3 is CASSPGLFNQPQHF. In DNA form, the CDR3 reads TGTGCCAGCAGCCCGGGGTTATTCAATCAGCCCCAGCATTTT.

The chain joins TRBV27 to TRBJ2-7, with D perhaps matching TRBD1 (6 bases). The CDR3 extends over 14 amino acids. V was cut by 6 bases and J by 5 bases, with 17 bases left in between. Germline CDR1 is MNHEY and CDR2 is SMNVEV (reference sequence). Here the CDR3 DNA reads TGTGCCAGCAGCCCTGACAGGTTTGGCGACGAGCAGTACTTC. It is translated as CASSPDRFGDEQYF.

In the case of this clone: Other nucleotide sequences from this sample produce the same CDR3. DNA of the CDR3: TGTGCCAGCAGTTGGGCCACTGAAGCTTTCTTT. As protein: CASSWATEAFF. The chain employs TRBV28 and TRBJ1-1; unclear D gene. This CDR3 is 11 amino acids long. The germline gives CDR1 MDHEN, CDR2 SYDVKM. Trimming removed 4 bases from V and 4 bases from J, with 4 bases in between.

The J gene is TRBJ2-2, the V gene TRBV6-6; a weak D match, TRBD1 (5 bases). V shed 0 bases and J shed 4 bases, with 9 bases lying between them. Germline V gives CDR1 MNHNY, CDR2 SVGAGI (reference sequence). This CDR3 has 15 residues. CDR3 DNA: TGTGCCAGCAGTTACTCGACCACAGGCACCGGGGAGCTGTTTTTT. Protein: CASSYSTTGTGELFF.

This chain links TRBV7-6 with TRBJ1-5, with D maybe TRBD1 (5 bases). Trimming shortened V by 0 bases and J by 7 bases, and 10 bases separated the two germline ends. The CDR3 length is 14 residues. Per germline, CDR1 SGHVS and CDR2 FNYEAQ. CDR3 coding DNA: TGTGCCAGCAGCTTAGCGCACCCAGGGCAGCCCCAGCATTTT. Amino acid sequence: CASSLAHPGQPQHF.

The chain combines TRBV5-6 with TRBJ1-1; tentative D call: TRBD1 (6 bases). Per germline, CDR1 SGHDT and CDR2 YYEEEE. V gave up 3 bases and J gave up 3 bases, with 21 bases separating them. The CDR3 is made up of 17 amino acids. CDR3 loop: CASSSSRDTAGDTEAFF. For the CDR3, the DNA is TGTGCCAGCAGCTCAAGTCGGGACACAGCGGGGGACACTGAAGCTTTCTTT. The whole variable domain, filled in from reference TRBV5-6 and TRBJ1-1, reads DAGVTQSPTHLIKTRGQQVTLRCSPKSGHDTVSWYQQALGQGPQFIFQYYEEEERQRGNFPDRFSGHQFPNYSSELNVNALLLGDSALYLCASSSSRDTAGDTEAFFGQGTRLTVV.

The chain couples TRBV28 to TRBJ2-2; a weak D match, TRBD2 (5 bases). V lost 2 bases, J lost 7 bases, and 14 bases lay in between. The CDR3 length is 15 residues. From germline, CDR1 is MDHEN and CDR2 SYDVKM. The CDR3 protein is CASSLVPLTSGELFF. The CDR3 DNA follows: TGTGCCAGCAGTTTAGTTCCTCTAACTAGCGGGGAGCTGTTTTTT.

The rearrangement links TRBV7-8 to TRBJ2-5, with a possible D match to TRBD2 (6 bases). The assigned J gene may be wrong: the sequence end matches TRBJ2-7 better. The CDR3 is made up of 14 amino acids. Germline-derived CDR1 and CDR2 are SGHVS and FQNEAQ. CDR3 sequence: CASSWRGPSYEQYF. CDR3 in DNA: TGTGCCAGCAGCTGGAGGGGACCCTCCTACGAGCAGTACTTC.

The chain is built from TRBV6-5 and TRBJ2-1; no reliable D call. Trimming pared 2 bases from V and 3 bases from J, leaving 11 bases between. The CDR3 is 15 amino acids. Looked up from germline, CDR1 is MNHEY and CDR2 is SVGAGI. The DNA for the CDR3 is TGTGCCAGCAGTTACGGCCCCTCTGGCTACAATGAGCAGTTCTTC. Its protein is CASSYGPSGYNEQFF.

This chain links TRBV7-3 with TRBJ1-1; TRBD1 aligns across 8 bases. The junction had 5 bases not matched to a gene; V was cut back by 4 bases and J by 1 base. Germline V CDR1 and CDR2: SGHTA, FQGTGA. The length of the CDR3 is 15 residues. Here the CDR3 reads CASSSSGQGNTEAFF. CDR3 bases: TGTGCCAGCAGCTCGTCAGGACAGGGGAACACTGAAGCTTTCTTT.

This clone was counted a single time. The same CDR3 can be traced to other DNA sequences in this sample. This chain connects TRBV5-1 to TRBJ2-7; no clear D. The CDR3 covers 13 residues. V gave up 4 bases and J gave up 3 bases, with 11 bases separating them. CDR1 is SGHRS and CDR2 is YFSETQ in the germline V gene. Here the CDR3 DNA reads TGCGCCAGCAGCCCCGGAGCTGGCTACGAGCAGTACTTC. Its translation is CASSPGAGYEQYF.

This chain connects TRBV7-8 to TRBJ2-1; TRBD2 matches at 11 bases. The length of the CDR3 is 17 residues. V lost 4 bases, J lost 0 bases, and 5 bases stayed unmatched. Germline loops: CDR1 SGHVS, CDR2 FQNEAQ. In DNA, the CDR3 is TGTGCCAGCAGCTCTAGTCTAGCGGGAGGCTCCTACAATGAGCAGTTCTTC. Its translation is CASSSSLAGGSYNEQFF.

CDR3 nucleotide sequence: TGCGCCAGCAGCTTGGGGGCGGGAGAAAACAATGAGCAGTTCTTC. Translation: CASSLGAGENNEQFF. The rearrangement joins TRBV5-1 to TRBJ2-1; 7 nucleotides match TRBD2. The CDR3 extends over 15 amino acids. V shed 0 bases, J shed 5 bases, and the junction held 5 bases outside the gene matches. CDR1 is SGHRS and CDR2 is YFSETQ in the germline V gene.

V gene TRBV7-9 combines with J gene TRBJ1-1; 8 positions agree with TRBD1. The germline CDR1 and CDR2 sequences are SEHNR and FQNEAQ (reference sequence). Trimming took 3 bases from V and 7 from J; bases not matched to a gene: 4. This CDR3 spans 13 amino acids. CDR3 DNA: TGTGCCAGCAGCTTGGGCGGGACAGGTGAAGCTTTCTTT. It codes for CASSLGGTGEAFF.

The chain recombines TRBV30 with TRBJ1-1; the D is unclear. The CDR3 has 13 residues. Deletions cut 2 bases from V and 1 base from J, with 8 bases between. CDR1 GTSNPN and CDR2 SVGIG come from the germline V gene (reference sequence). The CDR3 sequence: CAWSRSGNTEAFF. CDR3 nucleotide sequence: TGTGCCTGGAGTAGATCCGGGAACACTGAAGCTTTCTTT.

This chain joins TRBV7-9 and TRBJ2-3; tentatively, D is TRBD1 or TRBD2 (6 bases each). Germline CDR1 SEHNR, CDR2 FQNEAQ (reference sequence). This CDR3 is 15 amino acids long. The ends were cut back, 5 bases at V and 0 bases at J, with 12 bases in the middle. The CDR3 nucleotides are TGTGCCAGCAGCAGGCGGAGGGGGAGCACAGATACGCAGTATTTT. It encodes CASSRRRGSTDTQYF.

CDR3 residues: CASSFLTKELFF. As DNA, the CDR3 is TGTGCCAGCAGCTTCCTCACGAAGGAGCTGTTTTTT. This sequence joins TRBV27 and TRBJ2-2, with no clear D. The CDR3 length is 12 residues. V lost 6 bases, J lost 10 bases, and 12 bases lay in between. Germline CDR1 is MNHEY and CDR2 is SMNVEV (reference sequence).

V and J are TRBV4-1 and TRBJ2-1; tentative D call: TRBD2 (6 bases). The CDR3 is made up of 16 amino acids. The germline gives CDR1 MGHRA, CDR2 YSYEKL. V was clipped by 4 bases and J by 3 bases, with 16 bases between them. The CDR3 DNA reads TGCGCCAGCAGCCCATTGGCGGGAAAAGGCTACAATGAGCAGTTCTTC. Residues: CASSPLAGKGYNEQFF.

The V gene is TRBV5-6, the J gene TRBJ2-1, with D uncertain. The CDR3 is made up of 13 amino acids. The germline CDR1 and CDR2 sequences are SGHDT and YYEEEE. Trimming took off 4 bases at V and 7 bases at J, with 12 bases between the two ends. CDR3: CASSPTPGNEQFF. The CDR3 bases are TGTGCCAGCAGCCCTACCCCGGGTAATGAGCAGTTCTTC.

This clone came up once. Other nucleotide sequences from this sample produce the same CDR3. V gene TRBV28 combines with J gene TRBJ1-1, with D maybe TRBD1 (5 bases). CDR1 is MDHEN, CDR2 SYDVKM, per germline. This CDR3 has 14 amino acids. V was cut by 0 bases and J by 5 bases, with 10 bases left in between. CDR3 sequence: CASSLWTGGTEAFF. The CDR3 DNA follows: TGTGCCAGCAGTTTATGGACCGGGGGGACTGAAGCTTTCTTT. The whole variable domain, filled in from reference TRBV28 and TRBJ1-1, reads DVKVTQSSRYLVKRTGEKVFLECVQDMDHENMFWYRQDPGLGLRLIYFSYDVKMKEKGDIPEGYSVSREKKERFSLILESASTNQTSMYLCASSLWTGGTEAFFGQGTRLTVV.